The clone carrying this T cell receptor (beta chain) was picked up one time. The antigen is undetermined. MiXCR, run by TCRdb on the RT-PCR reads, gives a single entry per CDR3 protein. The table includes over 650,000 distinct CDR3 sequences, around a sixth detected once. This CDR3 is 16 amino acids long. With 4 bases removed from V and 2 bases from J, the gap between germline ends came to 15 bases. In germline, CDR1 is MNHEY, CDR2 SVGEGT. The data belong to a study of response to subunit inactivated influenza vaccine. Findings and caveats of the study: Authors suggested each seasonal influenza vaccination recruits few new T cells.

The J gene is TRBJ2-1, the V gene TRBV6-2 or TRBV6-3, with D maybe TRBD2 (6 bases). The source material was PBMCs from blood, sampled 5 days after vaccination. The receptor was isolated from a middle-aged man who received an inactivated influenza vaccine. CDR3 nucleotides: TGTGCCAGCAGTTCAATCGGGAGTCGGACCTACAATGAGCAGTTCTTC. Translation gives CASSSIGSRTYNEQFF.